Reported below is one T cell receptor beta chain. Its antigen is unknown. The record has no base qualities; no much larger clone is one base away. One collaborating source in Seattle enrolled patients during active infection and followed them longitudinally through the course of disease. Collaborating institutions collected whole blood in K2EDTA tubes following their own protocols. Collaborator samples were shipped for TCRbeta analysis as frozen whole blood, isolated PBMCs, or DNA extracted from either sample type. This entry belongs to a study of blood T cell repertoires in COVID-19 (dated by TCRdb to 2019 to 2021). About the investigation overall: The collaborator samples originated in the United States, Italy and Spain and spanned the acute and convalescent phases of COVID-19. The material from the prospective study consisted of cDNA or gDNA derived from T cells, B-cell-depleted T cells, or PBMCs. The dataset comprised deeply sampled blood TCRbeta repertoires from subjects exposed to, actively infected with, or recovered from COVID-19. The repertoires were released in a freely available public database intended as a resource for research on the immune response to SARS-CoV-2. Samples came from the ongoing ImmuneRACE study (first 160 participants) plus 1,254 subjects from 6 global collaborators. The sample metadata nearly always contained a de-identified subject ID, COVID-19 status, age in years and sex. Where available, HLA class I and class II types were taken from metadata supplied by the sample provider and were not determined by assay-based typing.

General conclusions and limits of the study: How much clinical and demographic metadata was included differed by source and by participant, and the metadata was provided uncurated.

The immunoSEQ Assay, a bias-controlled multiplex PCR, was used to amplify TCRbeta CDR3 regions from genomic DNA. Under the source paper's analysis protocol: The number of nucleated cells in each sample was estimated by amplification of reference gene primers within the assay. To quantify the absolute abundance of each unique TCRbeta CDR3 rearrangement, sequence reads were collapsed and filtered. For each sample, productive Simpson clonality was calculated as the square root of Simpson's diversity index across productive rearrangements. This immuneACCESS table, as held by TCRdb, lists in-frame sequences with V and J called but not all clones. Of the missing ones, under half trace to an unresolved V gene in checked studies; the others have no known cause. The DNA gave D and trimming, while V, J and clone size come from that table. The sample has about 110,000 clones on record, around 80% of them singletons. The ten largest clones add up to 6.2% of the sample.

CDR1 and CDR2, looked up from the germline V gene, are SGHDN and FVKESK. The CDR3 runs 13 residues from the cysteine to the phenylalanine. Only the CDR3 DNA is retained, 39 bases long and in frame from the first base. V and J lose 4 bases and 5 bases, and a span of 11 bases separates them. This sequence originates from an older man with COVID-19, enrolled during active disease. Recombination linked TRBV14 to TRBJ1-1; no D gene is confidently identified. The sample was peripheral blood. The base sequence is TGTGCCAGCAGCCTCACGGTGAGGACTGAAGCTTTCTTT. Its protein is CASSLTVRTEAFF. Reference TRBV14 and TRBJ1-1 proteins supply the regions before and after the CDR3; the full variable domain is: EAGVTQFPSHSVIEKGQTVTLRCDPISGHDNLYWYRRVMGKEIKFLLHFVKESKQDESGMPNNRFLAERTGGTYSTLKVQPAELEDSGVYFCASSLTVRTEAFFGQGTRLTVV.